This TCR beta chain was obtained from a study of blood T cell repertoires in COVID-19. Study-level information: Whether acute or convalescent, the COVID-19 samples came from the United States, Italy and Spain.

The method was immunoSEQ multiplex PCR; TCRdb's version includes in-frame clones alone and lacks a portion of them. Among about 52,000 clones listed, 89% were seen once. The sample consisted of peripheral blood. The sequence was collected from a man older than 75 with active or convalescent COVID-19.

The CDR3 is CASSHSEAETQYF. In DNA, the CDR3 is TGCGCCAGCAGCCACTCAGAAGCGGAGACCCAGTACTTC. The rearrangement links TRBV4-1 to TRBJ2-5; D remains unclear. Germline CDR1 reads MGHRA; CDR2 reads YSYEKL. Trimming cost V 3 bases and J 5 bases, with 10 bases left between them. CDR3 length equals 13 residues.